These T cell receptor beta chains were read from a single sample in a study of T cell responses to AZD1222 COVID-19 vaccine. Assay: immunoSEQ multiplex PCR; the TCRdb copy retains only in-frame clones and omits some. The repertoire holds over 100,000 clones, with 85% to 90% as singletons. This specimen was peripheral blood, taken on day 0 of AZD1222 vaccination. These receptors were taken from an adult in good health. Each CDR3 is given with its conserved first and last residue. The order of the fields is clone size, V gene, J gene, D gene, CDR3 protein, CDR3 DNA. A D gene is named only where the DNA matches it firmly. Size tells how often a clone was seen (once, few, many) or the class of an expanded clone, and some rows leave it out.

once,TRBV27,TRBJ2-5,-,CASSLGALGTQYF,TGTGCCAGCAGTTTAGGGGCTCTGGGGACCCAGTACTTC
-,TRBV6-2/TRBV6-3,TRBJ2-7,-,CASSRRAGNEQYF,TGTGCCAGCAGTAGGCGGGCAGGTAACGAGCAGTACTTC
once,TRBV24-1,TRBJ1-5,-,CATSDRSSNQPQHF,TGTGCCACCAGTGATAGGTCTAGCAATCAGCCCCAGCATTTT
-,TRBV5-1,TRBJ1-1,-,CASSLKDSDGKAFF,TGCGCCAGCAGCTTGAAGGACAGTGATGGGAAAGCTTTCTTT
-,TRBV5-1,TRBJ2-1,-,CASSLTGTSYNEQFF,TGCGCCAGCAGCTTGACAGGGACTTCCTACAATGAGCAGTTCTTC
-,TRBV7-8,TRBJ1-5,-,CASSTGHSGQPQHF,TGTGCCAGCAGCACAGGACATTCCGGTCAGCCCCAGCATTTT
-,TRBV7-7,TRBJ2-1,TRBD2,CASSPTSGHNEQFF,TGTGCTAGCAGCCCGACTAGCGGCCACAATGAGCAGTTCTTC
once,TRBV7-9,TRBJ1-2,-,CASSSEGYGYTF,TGTGCCAGCAGCTCAGAGGGGTATGGCTACACCTTC
-,TRBV6-5,TRBJ1-2,-,CASSPPSGTYGYTF,TGTGCCAGCAGTCCCCCATCGGGGACCTATGGCTACACCTTC
-,TRBV9,TRBJ2-3,TRBD2,CASCKRGDITDTQYF,TGTGCCAGCTGCAAGCGGGGGGACATCACAGATACGCAGTATTTT
-,TRBV7-3,TRBJ2-7,TRBD1,CASSRTGQAYEQYF,TGTGCCAGCAGCAGAACAGGACAGGCCTACGAGCAGTACTTC
-,TRBV3-1/TRBV3-2,TRBJ1-5,-,CASSQDFYGFQPQHF,TGTGCCAGCAGCCAAGATTTTTACGGGTTTCAGCCCCAGCATTTT
-,TRBV28,TRBJ1-5,-,CASWGGTASNQPQHF,TGTGCCAGCTGGGGGGGGACGGCTAGCAATCAGCCCCAGCATTTT
-,TRBV3-1/TRBV3-2,TRBJ2-7,TRBD2,CASSHDRLAPSNEQYF,TGTGCCAGCAGCCACGATCGACTAGCCCCCTCGAACGAGCAGTACTTC